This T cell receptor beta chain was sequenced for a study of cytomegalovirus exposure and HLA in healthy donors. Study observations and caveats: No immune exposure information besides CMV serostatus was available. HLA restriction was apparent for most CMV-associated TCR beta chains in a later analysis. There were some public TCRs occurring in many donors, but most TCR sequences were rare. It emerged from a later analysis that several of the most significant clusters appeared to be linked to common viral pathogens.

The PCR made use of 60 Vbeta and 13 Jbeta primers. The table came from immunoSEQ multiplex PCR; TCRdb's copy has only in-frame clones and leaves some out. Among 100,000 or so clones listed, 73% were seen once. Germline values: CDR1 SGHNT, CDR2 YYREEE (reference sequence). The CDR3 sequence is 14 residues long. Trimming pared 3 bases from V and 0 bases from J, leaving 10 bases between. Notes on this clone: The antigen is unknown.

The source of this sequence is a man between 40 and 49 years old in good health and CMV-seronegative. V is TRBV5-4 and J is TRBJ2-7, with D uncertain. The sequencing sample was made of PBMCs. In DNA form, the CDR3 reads TGTGCCAGCAGCTCCACAGATACCTCCTACGAGCAGTACTTC. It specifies CASSSTDTSYEQYF.